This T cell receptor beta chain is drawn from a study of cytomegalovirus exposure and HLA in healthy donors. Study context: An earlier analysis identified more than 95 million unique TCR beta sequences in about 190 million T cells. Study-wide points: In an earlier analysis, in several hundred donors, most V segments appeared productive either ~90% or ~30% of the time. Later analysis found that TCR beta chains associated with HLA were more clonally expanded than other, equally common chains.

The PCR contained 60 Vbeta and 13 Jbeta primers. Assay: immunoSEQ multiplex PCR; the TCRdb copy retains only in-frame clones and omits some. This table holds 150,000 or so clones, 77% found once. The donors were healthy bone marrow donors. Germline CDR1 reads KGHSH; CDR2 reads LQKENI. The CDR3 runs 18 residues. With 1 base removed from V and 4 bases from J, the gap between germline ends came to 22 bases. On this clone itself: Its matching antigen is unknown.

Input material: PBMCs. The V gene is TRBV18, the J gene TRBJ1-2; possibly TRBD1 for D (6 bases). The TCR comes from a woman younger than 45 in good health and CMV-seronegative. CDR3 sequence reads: CASSPQRQPPGDLYGYTF. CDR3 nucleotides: TGTGCCAGCTCACCACAGCGGCAGCCCCCAGGGGACCTCTATGGCTACACCTTC.